These T cell receptor beta chains were read from a single sample in a study of molecular identifiers for immune sequencing clone quantification. Each CDR3 protein gets one entry after TCRdb re-called the PCR reads with MiXCR. The top ten hold about 0.8% of the sample, which has approximately 630,000 distinct CDR3 sequences, roughly 25% seen once. Sequencing was done on a sample of naive CD8+ T cells from blood, with Jurkat cell RNA spiked in. The receptors stem from a human donor in good health. Some libraries in this study had Jurkat cell RNA spiked in. CDR3s include the opening cysteine and the closing phenylalanine or tryptophan. The D gene is left open where the match is weak. Not every row has a clone size; where given, it reads once, few, many or a size class.

>TRBJ1-1|13|TRBV7-9|NA|many
TGTGCCAGCAGCACCTATCAGGACCGTGAAGCTTTCTTT
CASSTYQDREAFF
>TRBJ2-7|14|TRBV11-2|NA|NA
TGTGCCAGCAGCTTAGATCAAGGGGGCTACGAGCAGTACTTC
CASSLDQGGYEQYF
>TRBJ2-7|15|TRBV30|TRBD1|NA
TGTGCCTGGAGGGGTCTGGGACAGGGGGTCTACGAGCAGTACTTC
CAWRGLGQGVYEQYF
>TRBJ2-5|14|TRBV7-9|NA|many
TGTGCCAGCAGCTTAGTTTCGGGGGCAGAGACCCAGTACTTC
CASSLVSGAETQYF
>TRBJ1-1|13|TRBV19|NA|many
TGTGCCAGTAGTATACTGGTGAACACTGAAGCTTTCTTT
CASSILVNTEAFF
>TRBJ1-1|12|TRBV7-8|TRBD1|few
TGTGCCAGCAGTCCCCCCAGGGGGTGGGCTTTCTTT
CASSPPRGWAFF
>TRBJ2-3|13|TRBV15|NA|many
TGTGCCACCAGCAGAGATCTTATGGATACGCAGTATTTT
CATSRDLMDTQYF
>TRBJ2-1|18|TRBV27|TRBD2|NA
TGTGCCAGCACCGGAGGACTAGCGGGCCGGAGCTCCTACAATGAGCAGTTCTTC
CASTGGLAGRSSYNEQFF
>TRBJ2-4|13|TRBV29-1|TRBD2|many
TGCAGCGCCTATCTAGCGGGAGGTGGGATTCAGTACTTC
CSAYLAGGGIQYF
>TRBJ2-3|15|TRBV6-5|NA|many
TGTGCCAGCAGTTACTCCGGACAGATCACAGATACGCAGTATTTT
CASSYSGQITDTQYF
>TRBJ2-1|17|TRBV6-2/TRBV6-3|TRBD2|few
TGTGCCAGCAGTTACCCTCCCGGGACTAGCGGGATAGGTGAGCAGTTCTTC
CASSYPPGTSGIGEQFF
>TRBJ2-7|12|TRBV7-6|NA|many
TGTGCCAGCAGCTTAGCGCCCGCCGAGCAGTACTTC
CASSLAPAEQYF
>TRBJ2-1|14|TRBV29-1|NA|few
TGCAGCTCCATCGACGGCAGCTCCTACAATGAGCAGTTCTTC
CSSIDGSSYNEQFF
>TRBJ2-3|13|TRBV19|TRBD1|NA
TGTGCCAGTAACCCAGGGGGTCCAGATACGCAGTATTTT
CASNPGGPDTQYF
>TRBJ2-5|14|TRBV6-5|NA|NA
TGTGCCAGCAGTTACCCACTCCCTTTGAAGACCCAGTACTTC
CASSYPLPLKTQYF
>TRBJ2-5|14|TRBV27|TRBD1|NA
TGTGCCAGCAGTTTACTGGGACAGAGAGAGACCCAGTACTTC
CASSLLGQRETQYF
>TRBJ1-5|15|TRBV27|NA|few
TGTGCCAGCAGTTTATTGGGGGAGGCCAATCAGCCCCAGCATTTT
CASSLLGEANQPQHF
>TRBJ2-7|13|TRBV5-6|NA|NA
TGTGCCTGCAGCTTGTCAGGGGTGTACGAGCAGTACTTC
CACSLSGVYEQYF
>TRBJ1-1|13|TRBV20-1|NA|many
TGCAGTGCTAGAGAGGGAGGGGCTACTGAAGCTTTCTTT
CSAREGGATEAFF